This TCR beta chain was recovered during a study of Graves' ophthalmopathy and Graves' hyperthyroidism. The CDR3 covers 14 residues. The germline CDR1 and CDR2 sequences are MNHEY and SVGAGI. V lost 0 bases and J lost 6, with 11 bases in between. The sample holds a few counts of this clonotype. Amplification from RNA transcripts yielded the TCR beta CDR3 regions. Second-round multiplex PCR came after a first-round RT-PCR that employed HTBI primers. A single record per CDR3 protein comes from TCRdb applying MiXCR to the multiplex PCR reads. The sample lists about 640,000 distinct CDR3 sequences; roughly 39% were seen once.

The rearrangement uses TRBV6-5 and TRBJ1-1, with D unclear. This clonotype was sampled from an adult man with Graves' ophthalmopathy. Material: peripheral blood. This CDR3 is CASSYSRDSAEAFF. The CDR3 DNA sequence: TGTGCCAGCAGTTACTCGCGGGATAGCGCTGAAGCTTTCTTT.